What follows are 18 T cell receptor beta chains derived from one specimen sequenced in a study of Ad26.COV2.S vaccination and SARS-CoV-2 variants. As to treatment: around 19 received Ad26.COV2.S at low or high dose, single or two shots; 5 received placebo; per-sample allocation not given. Sample collection was performed on day 63 after the first vaccine or placebo injection. Only in-frame clones appear in the TCRdb table, and some are missing; sequencing was by immunoSEQ multiplex PCR. This table has approximately 350,000 clones, around 87% appearing once. The input for sequencing was peripheral blood, taken in a trial of Ad26.COV2.S vaccine versus placebo. These receptors were obtained from a person between 18 and 60 years old who received the Ad26.COV2.S COVID-19 vaccine or a placebo.

The chain links TRBV10-3 to TRBJ2-7; tentatively, D is TRBD1 (6 bases). The V gene lost 4 bases and the J gene lost 5 bases, with 18 bases spanning the gap. Germline V lookup: CDR1 ENHRY, CDR2 SYGVKD. CDR3 length: 15 residues. DNA for the CDR3: TGTGCCATCAGTGCCCGGACAGTTCCCCTAGACGAGCAGTACTTC. It encodes CAISARTVPLDEQYF.

This clone was recorded once. The rearrangement links TRBV24-1 to TRBJ2-3; D uncertain. Trimming cost V 6 bases and J 0 bases, with 6 bases left between them. Germline-derived CDR1 and CDR2 are KGHDR and SFDVKD. This CDR3 has 13 residues. CDR3 residues: CATSSYSTDTQYF. Written as DNA, the CDR3 is TGTGCCACCAGTTCATACAGCACAGATACGCAGTATTTT.

The chain recombines TRBV11-1 with TRBJ1-1; D unresolved. Germline assignment: CDR1 SGHAT and CDR2 FQDESV (reference sequence). Trimming shortened V by 1 base and J by 7 bases, and 10 bases separated the two germline ends. This CDR3 spans 13 amino acids. CDR3 in DNA: TGTGCCAGCAGCTTAGGACTGCTTTTTGAAGCTTTCTTT. This sequence encodes CASSLGLLFEAFF.

This rearrangement joins TRBV18 to TRBJ2-3; 14 bases align to TRBD2. V trimming: 3 bases; J trimming: 2 bases; junction bases outside the gene matches: 7. The CDR3 runs to 18 residues. CDR1 is KGHSH and CDR2 is LQKENI in the germline V gene. The CDR3 region is CASSPALTSGGATDTQYF. In DNA, the CDR3 is TGTGCCAGCTCACCCGCATTGACTAGCGGGGGGGCCACAGATACGCAGTATTTT.

The CDR3 is CASSSLPWNSPLHF. CDR3 sequence (DNA): TGTGCCAGTAGTAGTTTGCCTTGGAATTCACCCCTCCACTTT. The rearrangement links TRBV19 to TRBJ1-6; D call uncertain. Trimming left V 4 bases short and J 7 bases short, with 11 bases between. The CDR3 runs to 14 residues. CDR1 and CDR2 from the germline V gene are LNHDA and SQIVND (reference sequence).

The chain combines TRBV6-1 with TRBJ2-2; possibly TRBD1 for D (6 bases). Germline V lookup: CDR1 MNHNS, CDR2 SASEGT. V lost 2 bases and J lost 5, with 15 bases in between. The CDR3 sequence is 16 residues long. The CDR3 DNA follows: TGTGCCAGCAGTGAAACTACAGGGAGAAGGACCGGGGAGCTGTTTTTT. It translates to CASSETTGRRTGELFF.

The chain links TRBV11-2 to TRBJ1-5; D unresolved. Trimming left V 1 base short and J 0 bases short, with 10 bases between. Germline CDR1 reads SGHAT; CDR2 reads FQNNGV. This CDR3 contains 16 residues. This CDR3 is CASSLGKTNSNQPQHF. CDR3 nucleotide sequence: TGTGCCAGCAGCTTAGGTAAAACTAATAGCAATCAGCCCCAGCATTTT. The full variable domain, in which reference TRBV11-2 and TRBJ1-5 provide the parts outside the CDR3, is EAGVAQSPRYKIIEKRQSVAFWCNPISGHATLYWYQQILGQGPKLLIQFQNNGVVDDSQLPKDRFSAERLKGVDSTLKIQPAKLEDSAVYLCASSLGKTNSNQPQHFGDGTRLSIL.

CDR3 region: CAISPGTDGNTIYF. In DNA form, the CDR3 reads TGTGCCATCAGCCCCGGGACTGACGGAAACACCATATATTTT. V usage is TRBV10-3 and J usage is TRBJ1-3; a possible D gene is TRBD1 (5 bases). The germline gives CDR1 ENHRY, CDR2 SYGVKD. CDR3 length: 14 amino acids. Between the trimmed V and J ends, which lost 6 bases and 4 bases, there was a span of 13 bases.

V gene TRBV5-1 combines with J gene TRBJ2-7; 11 nucleotides match TRBD1. The V segment lost 3 bases and the J segment 4 bases; nucleotides outside the gene matches: 3. CDR1 and CDR2 from the germline V gene are SGHRS and YFSETQ. The CDR3 length is 14 residues. CDR3 DNA sequence: TGCGCCAGCAGCTCCGGGACAGGGGGGTACGAGCAGTACTTC. The encoded protein is CASSSGTGGYEQYF.

The chain has TRBV6-5 and TRBJ1-1; D might be TRBD1 (5 bases). CDR3 length equals 13 residues. CDR1 is MNHEY and CDR2 is SVGAGI in the germline V gene. Trimming removed 4 bases from V and 2 bases from J, with 8 bases in between. CDR3 region: CASSFQGNTEAFF. Written as DNA, the CDR3 is TGTGCCAGCAGTTTTCAGGGAAACACTGAAGCTTTCTTT.

This sequence joins TRBV3-1 (or the pseudogene TRBV3-2) and TRBJ2-4, with D maybe TRBD1 (5 bases). Germline CDR1 LGHDT, CDR2 YNNKEL (reference sequence). CDR3 length equals 15 residues. Trimming pared 1 base from V and 6 bases from J, leaving 13 bases between. The CDR3 protein is CASSQVLPGINIQYF. For the CDR3, the DNA is TGTGCCAGCAGCCAAGTGTTGCCAGGGATAAACATTCAGTACTTC.

J is TRBJ2-7 and V is TRBV15, with 7 bases identical to TRBD2. The length of the CDR3 is 15 residues. CDR1 LNHNV and CDR2 YYDKDF come from the germline V gene (reference sequence). Germline trimming cut 3 bases from V and 2 bases from J; bases unmatched to any gene: 7. CDR3 residues: CATSSQPGGTYEQYF. The DNA of the CDR3 is TGTGCCACCAGCAGCCAACCCGGGGGGACCTACGAGCAGTACTTC.

V usage is TRBV19 and J usage is TRBJ2-1; no firm D call. V lost 4 bases and J 3 bases, leaving 4 bases between the germline ends. The CDR3 length is 12 residues. CDR1 LNHDA and CDR2 SQIVND come from the germline V gene (reference sequence). This CDR3 reads CASSTNYNEQFF. Here the CDR3 DNA reads TGTGCCAGTAGTACCAACTACAATGAGCAGTTCTTC.

V gene TRBV27 combines with J gene TRBJ2-5; D unresolved. Per the germline V gene, CDR1 is MNHEY and CDR2 is SMNVEV (reference sequence). The ends were cut back, 3 bases at V and 5 bases at J, with 10 bases in the middle. This CDR3 contains 13 residues. CDR3 amino acids: CASSFLGKETQYF. Here the CDR3 DNA reads TGTGCCAGCAGTTTTTTAGGGAAGGAGACCCAGTACTTC.

The chain links TRBV5-4 to TRBJ1-4; D is unresolved. V was trimmed by 3 bases and J by 3 bases, leaving 15 bases between them. This CDR3 comprises 16 residues. Germline V gene lookup returns CDR1 SGHNT and CDR2 YYREEE (reference sequence). The CDR3 reads CASSSYNDLANEKLFF. In DNA form, the CDR3 reads TGTGCCAGCAGCTCGTACAATGATTTGGCTAATGAAAAACTGTTTTTT.

V gene TRBV12-5 combines with J gene TRBJ2-7; D may be TRBD1 (6 bases). The CDR3 spans 15 residues. Trimming removed 3 bases at V and 2 bases at J, with 14 bases between. Germline V gene data show CDR1 as LGHNT and CDR2 as FRNRAP. The CDR3 DNA reads TGTGCTAGTGGTTTAGCAACAGGGACACCCTACGAGCAGTACTTC. It encodes CASGLATGTPYEQYF.

CDR3 residues: CASSLAVGVVGYEQYF. The CDR3 region has the DNA TGTGCCAGCAGCTTAGCGGTCGGGGTGGTGGGCTACGAGCAGTACTTC. The chain recombines TRBV7-8 with TRBJ2-7; a weak D match, TRBD2 (5 bases). Per the germline V gene, CDR1 is SGHVS and CDR2 is FQNEAQ. Trimming stripped 0 bases from V and 3 bases from J, with 15 bases between. This CDR3 is 16 amino acids long.

The V and J genes are TRBV19 and TRBJ2-1; 10 bases align to TRBD2. With 7 bases clipped from V and 5 bases from J, the junction kept 14 bases outside the gene matches. Germline V gives CDR1 LNHDA, CDR2 SQIVND (reference sequence). This CDR3 is 17 amino acids long. CDR3 sequence: CASNGGLAVRGNNEQFF. The DNA for the CDR3 is TGTGCCAGTAATGGAGGACTAGCGGTTAGAGGAAACAATGAGCAGTTCTTC. Based on the CDR3 plus reference TRBV19 and TRBJ2-1, the full variable domain is DGGITQSPKYLFRKEGQNVTLSCEQNLNHDAMYWYRQDPGQGLRLIYYSQIVNDFQKGDIAEGYSVSREKKESFPLTVTSAQKNPTAFYLCASNGGLAVRGNNEQFFGPGTRLTVL.